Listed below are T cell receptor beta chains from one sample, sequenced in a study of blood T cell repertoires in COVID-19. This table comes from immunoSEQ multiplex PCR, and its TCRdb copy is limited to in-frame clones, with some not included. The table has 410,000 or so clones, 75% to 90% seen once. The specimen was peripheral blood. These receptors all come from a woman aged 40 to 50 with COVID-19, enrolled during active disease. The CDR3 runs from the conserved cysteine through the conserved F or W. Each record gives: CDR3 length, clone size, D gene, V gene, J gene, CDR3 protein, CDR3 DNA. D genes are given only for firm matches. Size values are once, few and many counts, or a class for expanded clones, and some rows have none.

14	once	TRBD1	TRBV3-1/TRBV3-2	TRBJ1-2	CASSLTGTVSGYTF	TGTGCCAGCAGCCTGACCGGGACAGTTTCTGGCTACACCTTC
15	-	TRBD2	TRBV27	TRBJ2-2	CASSLRGLADGELFF	TGTGCCAGCAGTTTACGTGGACTAGCCGACGGGGAGCTGTTTTTT
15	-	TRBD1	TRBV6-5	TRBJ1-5	CASSYSGQVGQPQHF	TGTGCCAGCAGTTACTCGGGACAGGTGGGTCAGCCCCAGCATTTT
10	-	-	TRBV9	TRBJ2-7	CASGGAEQYF	TGTGCCAGCGGGGGGGCCGAGCAGTACTTC
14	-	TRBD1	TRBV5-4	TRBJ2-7	CASSPGTGSYEQYF	TGTGCCAGCAGCCCTGGGACAGGGAGCTACGAGCAGTACTTC
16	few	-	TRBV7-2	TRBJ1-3	CASSSERTGSGNTIYF	TGTGCCAGCAGCTCCGAAAGAACAGGGTCTGGAAACACCATATATTTT
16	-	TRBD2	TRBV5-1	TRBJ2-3	CASSLDFTGGHNTQYF	TGCGCCAGCAGCTTGGATTTTACGGGAGGGCATAATACGCAGTATTTT
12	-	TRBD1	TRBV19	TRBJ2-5	CASARTGEVQYF	TGTGCCAGCGCCAGGACAGGGGAAGTCCAGTACTTC
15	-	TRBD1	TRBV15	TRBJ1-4	CATEAGDRGNEKLFF	TGTGCCACTGAGGCAGGGGACAGAGGGAACGAAAAACTGTTTTTT
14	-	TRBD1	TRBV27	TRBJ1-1	CASSRRTGNTEAFF	TGTGCCAGCAGTAGAAGGACAGGGAACACTGAAGCTTTCTTT
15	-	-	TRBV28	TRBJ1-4	CASSFGGQVAEKLFF	TGTGCCAGCAGTTTTGGCGGACAAGTTGCAGAAAAACTGTTTTTT
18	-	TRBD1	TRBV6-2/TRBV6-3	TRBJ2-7	CASSYSPLGQGFFREQYF	TGTGCCAGCAGTTACTCGCCCCTTGGACAGGGCTTCTTTCGGGAGCAGTACTTC
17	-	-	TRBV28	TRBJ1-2	CASSFGSRRLANYGYTF	TGTGCCAGCAGTTTCGGGTCAAGGCGGCTGGCTAACTATGGCTACACCTTC
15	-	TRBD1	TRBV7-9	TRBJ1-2	CASSPGQGARGGYTF	TGTGCCAGCAGCCCCGGACAGGGGGCGCGGGGTGGCTACACCTTC
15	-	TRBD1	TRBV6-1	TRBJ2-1	CASSEVRTGANEQFF	TGTGCCAGCAGTGAAGTTAGGACAGGGGCCAATGAGCAGTTCTTC
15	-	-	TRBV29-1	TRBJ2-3	CSVGGGRWSTDTQYF	TGCAGCGTTGGGGGGGGCCGGTGGTCCACAGATACGCAGTATTTT
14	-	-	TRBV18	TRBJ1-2	CASSLRADNYGYTF	TGTGCCAGCTCCCTTCGAGCGGATAACTATGGCTACACCTTC
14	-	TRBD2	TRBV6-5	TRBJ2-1	CASRLASGGAEGFF	TGTGCCAGCAGATTAGCTAGCGGGGGCGCCGAGGGGTTCTTC
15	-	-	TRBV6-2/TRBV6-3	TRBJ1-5	CASSHRLPWGQPQHF	TGTGCCAGCAGTCACCGCCTGCCCTGGGGCCAGCCCCAGCATTTT
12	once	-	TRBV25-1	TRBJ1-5	CASKGSNQPQHF	TGTGCCAGCAAGGGGAGCAATCAGCCCCAGCATTTT
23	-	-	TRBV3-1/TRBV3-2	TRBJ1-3	CASSQDLGSRDTDPLVSGNTIYF	TGTGCCAGCAGCCAAGATTTGGGGTCACGGGACACCGATCCTCTAGTCTCTGGAAACACCATATATTTT
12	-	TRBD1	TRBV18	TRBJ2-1	CASSPLTGGTFF	TGTGCCAGCTCACCACTGACAGGGGGTACGTTCTTC
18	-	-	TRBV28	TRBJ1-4	CASSLPSVGGDENEKLFF	TGTGCCAGCAGTTTACCTTCCGTGGGAGGGGACGAGAATGAAAAACTGTTTTTT
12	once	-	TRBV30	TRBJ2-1	CAWRGSRNEQFF	TGTGCCTGGAGAGGTAGCCGTAATGAGCAGTTCTTC
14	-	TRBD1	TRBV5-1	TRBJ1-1	CASSDRGGSTEAFF	TGCGCCAGCAGCGACAGGGGTGGGAGCACTGAAGCTTTCTTT
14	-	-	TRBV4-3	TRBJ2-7	CASARTQSSYEQYF	TGCGCCAGCGCCAGGACACAGAGCTCCTACGAGCAGTACTTC
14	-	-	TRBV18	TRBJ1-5	CASSPGRDREPQHF	TGTGCCAGCTCACCAGGGAGGGACCGAGAGCCCCAGCATTTT
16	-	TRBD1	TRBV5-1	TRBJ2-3	CASGFLTGASTDTQYF	TGCGCCAGCGGGTTCCTTACAGGGGCTAGCACAGATACGCAGTATTTT
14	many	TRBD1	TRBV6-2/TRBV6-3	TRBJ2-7	CASSYETGGNEQYF	TGTGCCAGCAGTTACGAGACAGGGGGAAACGAGCAGTACTTC
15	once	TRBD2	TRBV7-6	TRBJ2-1	CASSWTSGSMNEQFF	TGTGCCAGCAGCTGGACTAGCGGGAGTATGAATGAGCAGTTCTTC
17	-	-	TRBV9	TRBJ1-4	CASSVDNGENLNEKLFF	TGTGCCAGCAGCGTAGATAACGGGGAAAATCTTAATGAAAAACTGTTTTTT
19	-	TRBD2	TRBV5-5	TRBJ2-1	CASSNTGLAGAGSYNEQFF	TGTGCCAGCAGTAATACTGGACTAGCGGGAGCCGGCTCCTACAATGAGCAGTTCTTC
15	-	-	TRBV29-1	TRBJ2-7	CSVADGTTSSYEQYF	TGCAGCGTTGCCGACGGGACAACGAGCTCCTACGAGCAGTACTTC
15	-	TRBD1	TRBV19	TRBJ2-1	CASSRGQGTYNEQFF	TGTGCCAGTAGTCGGGGACAGGGTACCTACAATGAGCAGTTCTTC
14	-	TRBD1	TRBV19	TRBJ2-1	CASSMWTGYNEQFF	TGTGCCAGTAGTATGTGGACAGGGTACAATGAGCAGTTCTTC
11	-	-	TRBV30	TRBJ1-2	CAWTHNYGYTF	TGTGCCTGGACACATAACTATGGCTACACCTTC
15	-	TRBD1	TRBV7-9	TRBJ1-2	CASSHVLQGAKGYTF	TGTGCCAGCAGCCACGTTTTACAGGGGGCGAAAGGCTACACCTTC
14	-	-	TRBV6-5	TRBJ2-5	CASSYSGAGETQYF	TGTGCCAGCAGTTACTCAGGGGCAGGGGAGACCCAGTACTTC
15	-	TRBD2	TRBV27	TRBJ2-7	CASSFGGGSSYEQYF	TGTGCCAGCAGTTTTGGGGGGGGATCCTCCTACGAGCAGTACTTC
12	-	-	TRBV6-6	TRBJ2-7	CASREGFYEQYF	TGTGCCAGCAGAGAGGGTTTCTACGAGCAGTACTTC
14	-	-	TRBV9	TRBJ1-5	CASSVGGTDQPQHF	TGTGCCAGCAGCGTAGGGGGCACGGATCAGCCCCAGCATTTT
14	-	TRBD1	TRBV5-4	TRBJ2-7	CASSLDRGSLEQYF	TGTGCCAGCAGCTTGGACAGGGGAAGTCTCGAGCAGTACTTC
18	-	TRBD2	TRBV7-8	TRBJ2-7	CASSIPGLAAYSSYEQYF	TGTGCCAGCAGCATACCGGGACTAGCGGCCTACTCCTCCTACGAGCAGTACTTC
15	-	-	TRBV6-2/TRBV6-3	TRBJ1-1	CASSSPAEENTEAFF	TGTGCCAGCAGTTCCCCCGCGGAGGAGAACACTGAAGCTTTCTTT
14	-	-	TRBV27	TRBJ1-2	CASSLAWGDYGYTF	TGTGCCAGCAGTCTAGCTTGGGGGGACTATGGCTACACCTTC
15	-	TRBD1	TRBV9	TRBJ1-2	CASSTAGQRNYGYTF	TGTGCCAGCAGCACGGCGGGACAGAGAAACTATGGCTACACCTTC
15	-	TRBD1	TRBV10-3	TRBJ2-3	CAISQTGQHTDTQYF	TGTGCCATCAGCCAGACAGGGCAGCACACAGATACGCAGTATTTT
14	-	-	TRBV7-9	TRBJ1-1	CASSQVVGNTEAFF	TGTGCCAGCAGTCAAGTGGTCGGGAACACTGAAGCTTTCTTT
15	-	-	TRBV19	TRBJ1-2	CASSMSPQILGGYTF	TGTGCCAGTAGTATGTCCCCACAGATCCTTGGTGGCTACACCTTC
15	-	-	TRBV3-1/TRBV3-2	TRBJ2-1	CASSLDYLSYNEQFF	TGTGCCAGCAGCCTGGACTACCTCTCCTACAATGAGCAGTTCTTC
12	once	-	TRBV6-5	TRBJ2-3	CASQGGTDTQYF	TGTGCCAGCCAAGGGGGCACAGATACGCAGTATTTT
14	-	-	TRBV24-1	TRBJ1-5	CATSDIGGNQPQHF	TGTGCCACCAGTGACATAGGGGGCAATCAGCCCCAGCATTTT
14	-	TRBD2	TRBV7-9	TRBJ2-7	CASSSTSGRYEQYF	TGTGCCAGCAGTTCAACTAGCGGGAGATACGAGCAGTACTTC
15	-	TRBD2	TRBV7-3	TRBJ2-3	CASSPPGREGNTQYF	TGTGCCAGCAGCCCTCCCGGCAGGGAGGGTAATACGCAGTATTTT
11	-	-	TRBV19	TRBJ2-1	CASSILYEQFF	TGTGCCAGTAGTATCTTATATGAGCAGTTCTTC
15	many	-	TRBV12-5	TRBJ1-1	CASGLDRGENTEAFF	TGTGCTAGTGGTTTGGACCGGGGGGAGAACACTGAAGCTTTCTTT
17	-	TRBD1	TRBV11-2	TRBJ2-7	CASSQYLAGGLEYEQYF	TGTGCCAGCAGCCAATACCTCGCAGGGGGCCTGGAGTACGAGCAATACTTC
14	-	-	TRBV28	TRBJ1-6	CASSLRLDNSPLHF	TGTGCCAGCAGTTTGCGACTAGATAATTCACCCCTCCACTTT
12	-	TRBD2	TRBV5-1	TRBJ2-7	CASSSAGNEQYF	TGCGCCAGCAGCTCAGCGGGGAACGAGCAGTACTTC
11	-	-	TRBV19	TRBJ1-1	CASAVNTEAFF	TGTGCCAGTGCGGTGAACACTGAAGCTTTCTTT